Below, 18 T cell receptor beta chains from the same sample are listed, as sequenced in a study of pediatric ulcerative colitis. Libraries were prepared by immunoSEQ multiplex PCR; TCRdb keeps only in-frame clonotypes and omits some of them. The table records 59,000 or so clones, about three quarters of them present only once. Sequencing input: blood. Receptors originate from a boy between 10 and 17 years old with moderate ulcerative colitis.

V is TRBV23-1 and J is TRBJ1-5, with 9 bases matching TRBD1. TRBV23-1 is an open reading frame, and its role is uncertain. J gave up 0 bases and V 6 bases, and 9 bases lay outside the gene matches. The CDR3 runs 17 residues. CDR3 DNA sequence: TGCGCCAGCAGGGACGAACAGGGGGCGGTTAGCAATCAGCCCCAGCATTTT. Protein: CASRDEQGAVSNQPQHF.

J is TRBJ2-7 and V is TRBV29-1; D not resolved. V lost 2 bases, J lost 1 base, and 15 bases lay in between. CDR1 SQVTM and CDR2 ANQGSEA come from the germline V gene. CDR3 length: 15 residues. The CDR3 nucleotides read TGCAGCGTTGAAAGGGCCCTTCACGGATCCTACGAGCAGTACTTC. Translation: CSVERALHGSYEQYF.

This clone was seen just once. The chain has TRBV25-1 and TRBJ2-3; 7 bases agree with TRBD1. V gave up 6 bases and J gave up 4 bases; unmatched junction bases: 13. CDR1 and CDR2 from the germline V gene are MGHDK and SYGVNS. This CDR3 spans 16 amino acids. CDR3 residues: CASSGRDSSTADTQYF. The CDR3 DNA sequence: TGTGCCAGCAGCGGACGGGACAGTTCCACCGCAGATACGCAGTATTTT.

The chain recombines TRBV4-2 with TRBJ2-7, with TRBD2 as a possible D gene (5 bases). Germline V CDR1 and CDR2: LGHNA, YNFKEQ. The CDR3 is made up of 16 amino acids. Between the trimmed V and J ends, which lost 2 bases and 6 bases, there was a span of 20 bases. CDR3 loop: CASSQLNRLIPGEQYF. The CDR3 nucleotides read TGTGCCAGCAGCCAACTCAACCGACTAATTCCGGGCGAGCAGTACTTC.

The CDR3, as DNA: TGTGCCAGCAGCTTGGAGACAGGGGAAGCTTTCTTT. Protein: CASSLETGEAFF. The gene calls are TRBV5-6 and TRBJ1-1, with 7 bases lining up with TRBD1. The CDR3 sequence is 12 residues long. Germline V gene sequence: CDR1 SGHDT, CDR2 YYEEEE. The junction had 1 base not matched to a gene; V was cut back by 0 bases and J by 8 bases.

V usage is TRBV11-3 and J usage is TRBJ2-7, with D possibly TRBD1 on 5 matching bases. This CDR3 is 14 amino acids long. V was cut by 1 base and J by 0 bases, with 7 bases left in between. Germline V gives CDR1 SGHNT, CDR2 YENEEA. CDR3 DNA: TGTGCCAGCAGCTTAGGGGGCAGCTCCTACGAGCAGTACTTC. This codes for CASSLGGSSYEQYF.

This clone was observed a handful of times. The chain uses TRBV20-1 and TRBJ2-3; D is unclear. Germline CDR1 is DFQATT and CDR2 is SNEGSKA (reference sequence). The CDR3 sequence is 10 residues long. V was clipped by 6 bases and J by 9 bases, with 10 bases between them. In DNA form, the CDR3 reads TGCAGTGCCCTTTTACTCACGCAGTATTTT. It is translated as CSALLLTQYF.

This chain links TRBV19 with TRBJ2-7; 7 positions agree with TRBD1. Germline trimming cut 0 bases from V and 2 bases from J; bases unmatched to any gene: 4. CDR1 and CDR2 (germline): LNHDA, SQIVND (reference sequence). The CDR3 contains 15 residues. The CDR3 region is CASSIDRGQTYEQYF. In nucleotides, the CDR3 is TGTGCCAGTAGTATAGATAGGGGACAGACCTACGAGCAGTACTTC.

The chain joins TRBV30 to TRBJ1-5; 7 positions match TRBD1. The CDR3 length is 15 residues. Germline assignment: CDR1 GTSNPN and CDR2 SVGIG (reference sequence). Trimming removed 0 bases from V and 6 bases from J; junction bases left unmatched: 8. CDR3 loop: CAWSVIRGHSQPQHF. CDR3 bases: TGTGCCTGGAGTGTTATAAGGGGGCACAGTCAGCCCCAGCATTTT.

This chain joins TRBV19 and TRBJ1-3, with TRBD1 matching over 7 bases. V lost 5 bases to trimming and J lost 2 bases; unmatched junction nucleotides: 3. Germline V gene data show CDR1 as LNHDA and CDR2 as SQIVND (reference sequence). This CDR3 has 14 residues. In DNA form, the CDR3 reads TGTGCCAGTAGTCCACAGGGGACTGGAAACACCATATATTTT. Residues: CASSPQGTGNTIYF.

CDR3 amino acids: CASSLFFPSLSYEQYF. CDR3 DNA sequence: TGTGCCAGCAGCTTATTTTTCCCCTCCCTCTCCTACGAGCAGTACTTC. The chain is built from TRBV7-2 and TRBJ2-7; D gene unclear. The CDR3 consists of 16 residues. Per the germline V gene, CDR1 is SGHTA and CDR2 is FQGNSA. Trimming took off 2 bases at V and 0 bases at J, with 14 bases between the two ends.

V gene TRBV6-6 combines with J gene TRBJ1-1, with a possible D match to TRBD1 (5 bases). This CDR3 spans 11 amino acids. V was shortened by 6 bases and J by 6 bases, with 8 bases between the two germline ends. Germline CDR1 MNHNY, CDR2 SVGAGI (reference sequence). The CDR3 loop is CASRYRSEAFF. CDR3 DNA sequence: TGTGCCAGCAGATACAGGTCTGAAGCTTTCTTT.

V gene TRBV18 combines with J gene TRBJ2-5; TRBD1 aligns across 10 bases. This CDR3 comprises 13 residues. Germline values: CDR1 KGHSH, CDR2 LQKENI. V lost 4 bases and J lost 5; bases outside the gene matches: 1. The CDR3 here is CASSLGQGETQYF. DNA for the CDR3: TGTGCCAGCTCACTGGGACAGGGGGAGACCCAGTACTTC.

The chain combines TRBV5-6 with TRBJ2-4; 8 bases fit TRBD2. Looked up from germline, CDR1 is SGHDT and CDR2 is YYEEEE. The length of the CDR3 is 15 residues. V dropped 4 bases and J dropped 4; count of bases not matched to a gene: 7. The CDR3 DNA reads as TGTGCCAGCAGCCGCCCGGGACTAGATAAAAACATTCAGTACTTC. This translates into CASSRPGLDKNIQYF.

The chain has TRBV5-4 and TRBJ2-7; D gene uncertain. The V gene lost 0 bases and the J gene lost 1 base, with 5 bases spanning the gap. CDR3 length: 13 residues. The germline V gene has CDR1 SGHNT and CDR2 YYREEE (reference sequence). This CDR3 reads CASSLAGSYEQYF. The CDR3 region has the DNA TGTGCCAGCAGCTTGGCAGGTTCCTACGAGCAGTACTTC.

The V gene is TRBV5-5, the J gene TRBJ1-5, with a tentative D call TRBD1 (5 bases). The CDR3 is made up of 16 amino acids. CDR1 SGHKS and CDR2 YYEKEE come from the germline V gene (reference sequence). The V end lost 3 bases, the J end lost 5 bases, and 18 bases lay between the germline ends. In nucleotides, the CDR3 is TGTGCCAGCAGCTCTTCACCCAGGGTTTCGGATCAGCCCCAGCATTTT. It yields the protein CASSSSPRVSDQPQHF.

This clone has more than one count but fewer than ten. The gene calls are TRBV10-2 and TRBJ1-1; D unresolved. The CDR3 consists of 16 residues. The germline V gene has CDR1 WSHSY and CDR2 SAAADI. Trimming stripped 7 bases from V and 1 base from J, with 19 bases between. The CDR3: CASIAAHAGGNTEAFF. CDR3 DNA sequence: TGCGCCAGCATTGCGGCTCACGCGGGAGGGAACACTGAAGCTTTCTTT.

The chain uses TRBV11-3 and TRBJ2-1; D possibly corresponds to TRBD2 (5 bases). There are 15 residues in the CDR3. V dropped 0 bases and J dropped 0 bases, with 6 bases sitting between them. Germline assignment: CDR1 SGHNT and CDR2 YENEEA. The CDR3 nucleotides are TGTGCCAGCAGCTTAGATGGGAGCTCCTACAATGAGCAGTTCTTC. Residues: CASSLDGSSYNEQFF.